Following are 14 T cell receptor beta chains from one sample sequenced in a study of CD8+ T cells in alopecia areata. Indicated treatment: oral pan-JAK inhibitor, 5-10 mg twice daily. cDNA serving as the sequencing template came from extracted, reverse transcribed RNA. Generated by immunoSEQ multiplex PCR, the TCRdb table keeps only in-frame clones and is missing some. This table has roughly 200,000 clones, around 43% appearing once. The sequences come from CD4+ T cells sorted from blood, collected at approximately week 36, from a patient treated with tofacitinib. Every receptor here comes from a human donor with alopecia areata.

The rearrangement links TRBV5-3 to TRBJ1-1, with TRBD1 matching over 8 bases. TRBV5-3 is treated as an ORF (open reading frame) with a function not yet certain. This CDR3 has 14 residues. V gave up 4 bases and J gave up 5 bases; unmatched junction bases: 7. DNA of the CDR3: TGTGCCAGAAGCACCACCACAGGGGGAACTGAAGCTTTCTTT. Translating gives CARSTTTGGTEAFF.

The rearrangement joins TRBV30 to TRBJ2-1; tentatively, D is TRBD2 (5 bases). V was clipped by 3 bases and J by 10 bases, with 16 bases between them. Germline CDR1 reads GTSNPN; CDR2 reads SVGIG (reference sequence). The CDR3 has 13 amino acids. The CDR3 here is CAWRLLVVGEQFF. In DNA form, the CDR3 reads TGTGCCTGGAGACTACTAGTGGTCGGAGAGCAGTTCTTC. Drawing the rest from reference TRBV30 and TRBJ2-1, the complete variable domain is SQTIHQWPATLVQPVGSPLSLECTVEGTSNPNLYWYRQAAGRGLQLLFYSVGIGQISSEVPQNLSASRPQDRQFILSSKKLLLSDSGFYLCAWRLLVVGEQFFGPGTRLTVL.

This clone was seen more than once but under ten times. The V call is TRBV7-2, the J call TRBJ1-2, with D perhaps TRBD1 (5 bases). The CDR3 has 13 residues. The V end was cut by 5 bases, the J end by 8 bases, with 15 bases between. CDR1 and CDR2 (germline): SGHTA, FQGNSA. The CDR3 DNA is TGTGCCAGCAGCCCTGGGACCGTGGAAGGCTACACCTTC. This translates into CASSPGTVEGYTF.

The CDR3, as DNA: TGCGCCAGCAGCTTGGGGCTAGCGGGAGTAGGGAATGAGCAGTTCTTC. It translates to CASSLGLAGVGNEQFF. J is TRBJ2-1 and V is TRBV5-1; 10 bases map to TRBD2. The CDR3 extends over 16 amino acids. The germline gives CDR1 SGHRS, CDR2 YFSETQ. The ends lost 0 bases at V and 7 bases at J; junction bases unmatched: 7. Supplemented by reference TRBV5-1 and TRBJ2-1, the full variable domain reads KAGVTQTPRYLIKTRGQQVTLSCSPISGHRSVSWYQQTPGQGLQFLFEYFSETQRNKGNFPGRFSGRQFSNSRSEMNVSTLELGDSALYLCASSLGLAGVGNEQFFGPGTRLTVL.

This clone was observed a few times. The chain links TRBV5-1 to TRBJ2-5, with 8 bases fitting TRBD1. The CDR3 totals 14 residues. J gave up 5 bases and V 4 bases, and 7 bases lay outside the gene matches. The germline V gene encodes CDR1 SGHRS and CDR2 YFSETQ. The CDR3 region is CASSGQGGLETQYF. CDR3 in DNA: TGCGCCAGCAGCGGACAGGGAGGCTTGGAGACCCAGTACTTC. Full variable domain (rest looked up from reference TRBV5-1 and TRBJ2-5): KAGVTQTPRYLIKTRGQQVTLSCSPISGHRSVSWYQQTPGQGLQFLFEYFSETQRNKGNFPGRFSGRQFSNSRSEMNVSTLELGDSALYLCASSGQGGLETQYFGPGTRLLVL.

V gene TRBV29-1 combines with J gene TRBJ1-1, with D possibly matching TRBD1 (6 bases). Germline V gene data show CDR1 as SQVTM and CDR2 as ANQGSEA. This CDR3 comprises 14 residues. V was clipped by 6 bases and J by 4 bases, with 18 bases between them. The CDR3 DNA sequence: TGCAGCGTCGGGAGGGGGACTCCCGGCACTGAAGCTTTCTTT. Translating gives CSVGRGTPGTEAFF.

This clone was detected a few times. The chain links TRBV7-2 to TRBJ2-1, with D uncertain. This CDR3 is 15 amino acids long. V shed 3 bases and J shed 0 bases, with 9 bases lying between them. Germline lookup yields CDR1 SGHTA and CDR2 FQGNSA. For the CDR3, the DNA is TGTGCCAGCAGCTTGTATCCAAGCTCCTACAATGAGCAGTTCTTC. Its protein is CASSLYPSSYNEQFF.

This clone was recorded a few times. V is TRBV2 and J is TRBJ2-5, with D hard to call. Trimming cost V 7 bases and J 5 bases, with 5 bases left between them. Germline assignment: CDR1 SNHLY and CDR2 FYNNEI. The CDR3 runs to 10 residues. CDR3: CASTVETQYF. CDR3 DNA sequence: TGTGCCAGCACGGTGGAGACCCAGTACTTC.

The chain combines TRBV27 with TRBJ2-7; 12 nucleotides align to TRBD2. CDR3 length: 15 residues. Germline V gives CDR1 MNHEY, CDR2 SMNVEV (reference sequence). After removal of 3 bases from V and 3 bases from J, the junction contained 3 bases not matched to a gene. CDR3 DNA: TGTGCCAGCAGTTTCCTAGCGGGAGGGCGCTACGAGCAGTACTTC. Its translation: CASSFLAGGRYEQYF.

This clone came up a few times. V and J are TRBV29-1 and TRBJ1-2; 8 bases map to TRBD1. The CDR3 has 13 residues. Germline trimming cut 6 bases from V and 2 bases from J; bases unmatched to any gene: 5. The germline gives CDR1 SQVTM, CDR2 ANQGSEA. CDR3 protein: CSVNDRGNYGYTF. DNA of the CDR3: TGCAGCGTGAACGACAGGGGCAACTATGGCTACACCTTC.

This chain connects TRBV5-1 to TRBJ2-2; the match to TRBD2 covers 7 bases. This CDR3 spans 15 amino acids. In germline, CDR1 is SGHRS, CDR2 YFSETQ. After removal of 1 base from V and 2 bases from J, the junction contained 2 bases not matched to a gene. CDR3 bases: TGCGCCAGCAGCTTGACTAGCGCTAACACCGGGGAGCTGTTTTTT. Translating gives CASSLTSANTGELFF.

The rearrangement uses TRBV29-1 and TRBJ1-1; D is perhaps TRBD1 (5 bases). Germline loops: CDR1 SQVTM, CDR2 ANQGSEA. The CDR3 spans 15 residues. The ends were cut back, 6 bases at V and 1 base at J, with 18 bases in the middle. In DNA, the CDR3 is TGCAGCGTGGGGGGGTCTGGGGTGGGGAACACTGAAGCTTTCTTT. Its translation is CSVGGSGVGNTEAFF.

In nucleotides, the CDR3 is TGTGCCTGGAGTGTTCTCCTGGGCGGGAGAAAGAATGAGCAGTTCTTC. Translating gives CAWSVLLGGRKNEQFF. The chain recombines TRBV30 with TRBJ2-1; 7 bases are shared with TRBD2. Germline assignment: CDR1 GTSNPN and CDR2 SVGIG (reference sequence). The CDR3 totals 16 residues. The ends lost 0 bases at V and 7 bases at J; junction bases unmatched: 12.

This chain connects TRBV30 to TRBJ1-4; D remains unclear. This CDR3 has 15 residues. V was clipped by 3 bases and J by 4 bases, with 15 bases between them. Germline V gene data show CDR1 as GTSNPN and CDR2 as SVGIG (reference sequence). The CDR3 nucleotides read TGTGCCTGGAGGGCCCGGACTGTTCGTAATGAAAAACTGTTTTTT. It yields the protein CAWRARTVRNEKLFF.